This T cell receptor (beta chain) was sequenced for a study of T cells after posttransplantation cyclophosphamide. Assay used: immunoSEQ multiplex PCR; TCRdb lists only in-frame clones, some missing. This table has some 20,000 clones, under 99% appearing once. This clone was counted between two and nine times. CDR1 is MNHNY and CDR2 is SVGAGI in the germline V gene (reference sequence). V lost 2 bases to trimming and J lost 7 bases, with 14 bases between them. There are 14 residues in the CDR3. Cells defined as naive were viable CD3+CD4+ or CD3+CD8+ and CCR7+CD45RA+CD45RO-CD95-CD27+CD28+. The chain has TRBV6-6 and TRBJ1-2; D ambiguous. This TCR was recovered from a man aged 40-49 years in good health, CMV-negative, and a related stem cell transplant donor. Sequenced input: naive CD4+ T cells sorted from PBMCs. CDR3 in DNA: TGTGCCAGCAGTTACCAACCCCGCGGGCGTGGCTACACCTTC. It encodes CASSYQPRGRGYTF.